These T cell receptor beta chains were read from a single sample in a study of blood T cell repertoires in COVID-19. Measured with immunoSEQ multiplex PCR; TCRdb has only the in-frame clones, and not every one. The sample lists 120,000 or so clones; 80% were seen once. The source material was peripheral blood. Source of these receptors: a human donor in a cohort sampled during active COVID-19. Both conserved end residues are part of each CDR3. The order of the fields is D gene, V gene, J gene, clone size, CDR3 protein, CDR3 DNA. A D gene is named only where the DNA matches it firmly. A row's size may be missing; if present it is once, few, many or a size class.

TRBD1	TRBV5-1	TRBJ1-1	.	CASSADRAGEAFF	TGCGCCAGCAGCGCGGACAGGGCGGGAGAAGCTTTCTTT
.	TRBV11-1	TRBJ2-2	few	CASSLVGGAAGELFF	TGTGCCAGCAGCTTAGTAGGGGGGGCAGCCGGGGAGCTGTTTTTT
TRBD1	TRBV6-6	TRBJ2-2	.	CATYRGYTGELFF	TGTGCCACTTACAGGGGGTACACCGGGGAGCTGTTTTTT
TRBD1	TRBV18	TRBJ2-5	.	CASSPGQGYQTQYF	TGTGCCAGCTCACCGGGACAGGGTTATCAGACCCAGTACTTC
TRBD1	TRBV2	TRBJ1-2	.	CASSEESGGDGYTF	TGTGCCAGCAGTGAAGAATCAGGGGGCGATGGCTACACCTTC
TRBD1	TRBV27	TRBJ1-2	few	CASSTGTGFYGYTF	TGTGCCAGCAGTACCGGGACAGGGTTTTATGGCTACACCTTC
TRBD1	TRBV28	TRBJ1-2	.	CASSLTTGELGYTF	TGTGCCAGCAGTCTAACAACAGGGGAACTCGGCTACACCTTC
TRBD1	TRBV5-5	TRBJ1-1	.	CASTVDRAMNTEAFF	TGTGCCAGCACCGTGGACAGGGCCATGAACACTGAAGCTTTCTTT
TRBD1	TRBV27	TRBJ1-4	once	CASSVLPGTGYEKLFF	TGTGCCAGCAGTGTTCTCCCGGGGACAGGGTACGAAAAACTGTTTTTT
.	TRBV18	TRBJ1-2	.	CASSPGRPNYGYTF	TGTGCCAGCTCACCAGGCAGGCCTAACTATGGCTACACCTTC
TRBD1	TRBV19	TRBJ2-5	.	CASSEQGAQETQYF	TGTGCCAGTAGTGAACAGGGGGCACAAGAGACCCAGTACTTC
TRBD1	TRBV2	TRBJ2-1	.	CASSEGQSSYNEQFF	TGTGCCAGCAGTGAGGGACAGAGCTCCTACAATGAGCAGTTCTTC
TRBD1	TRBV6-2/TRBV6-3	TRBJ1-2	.	CASSYGTGGVDGYTF	TGTGCCAGCAGTTACGGGACAGGGGGCGTCGATGGCTACACCTTC
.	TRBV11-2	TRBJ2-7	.	CASSSIRVDYEQYF	TGTGCCAGCAGTAGTATTCGGGTCGACTACGAGCAGTACTTC
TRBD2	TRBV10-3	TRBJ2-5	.	CASRESGGREETQYF	TGTGCCTCTCGGGAGAGCGGGGGACGGGAGGAGACCCAGTACTTC
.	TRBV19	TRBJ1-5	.	CASSRTRGSNQPQHF	TGTGCCAGTAGTAGGACTCGGGGTAGCAATCAGCCCCAGCATTTT
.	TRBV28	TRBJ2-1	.	CASSFSGSAGENEQFF	TGTGCCAGCAGTTTCAGTGGTTCGGCAGGGGAGAATGAGCAGTTCTTC
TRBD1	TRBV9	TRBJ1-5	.	CASSVAPGTGAGQPQHF	TGTGCCAGCAGCGTAGCCCCCGGGACAGGGGCTGGACAGCCCCAGCATTTT
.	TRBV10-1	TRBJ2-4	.	CASSPKIQYF	TGCGCCAGCAGTCCCAAAATTCAGTACTTC
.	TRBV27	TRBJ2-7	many	CASSLGLMTYEQYF	TGTGCCAGCAGCCTCGGACTGATGACCTACGAGCAGTACTTC